The sequence of this T cell receptor (beta chain) was determined in a study of T-cell reconstitution after alpha-beta-depleted transplantation in children. Findings of the study overall: Day-60 TCRbeta diversity that was high in some patients was derived from surviving recipient T cells and thymic progenitors.

The library targeted TCRbeta and was prepared with unique molecular identifiers. TCRdb reanalysed the PCR reads using MiXCR and keeps one entry per CDR3 protein. Of about 6,500 distinct CDR3 sequences listed, around 11% are singletons. This clonotype is termed medium-sized. Its antigen is not identified. In germline, CDR1 is SGHTA, CDR2 FQGNSA. The CDR3 totals 15 residues. Trimming cost V 5 bases and J 2 bases; bases outside gene matches: 8. The chain carries TRBV7-2 and TRBJ2-7; 8 bases are shared with TRBD2. The TCR sequence derives from a child younger than two who had a stem cell transplant for acute myeloid leukemia, so the T cells may come from the graft donor. Sequenced material: PBMCs, mostly from graft donor cells, taken 180 days after TCRalphabeta/CD19-depleted stem cell transplant. This chain's CDR3 is CASSLNLAGTYEQYF. CDR3 nucleotides: TGTGCCAGCAGCCTAAACTTAGCGGGAACCTACGAGCAGTACTTC.